Following are 7 T cell receptor beta chains from one sample sequenced in a study of metastatic and nonmetastatic thyroid tumors. TCRdb reanalyzed the PCR reads with MiXCR. Of tens of thousands of clones listed, over 12% are singletons. There were no patients who had received any treatment before thyroid surgery. Sequenced input: blood. The receptors derive from a male donor with papillary thyroid cancer or a benign thyroid nodule (not recorded which). Some clones in this sample may be carry-over from other donors' samples.

This clone was detected ten times or more. The chain employs TRBV7-9 and TRBJ2-5; D might be TRBD2 (6 bases). Germline assignment: CDR1 SEHNR and CDR2 FQNEAQ (reference sequence). V lost 3 bases and J 2 bases, leaving 10 bases between the germline ends. This CDR3 spans 14 amino acids. CDR3 residues: CASSFASVQETQYF. DNA for the CDR3: TGTGCCAGCAGCTTTGCTAGCGTTCAAGAGACCCAGTACTTC.

By share, this clone counts as medium-sized. This chain connects TRBV6-1 to TRBJ2-1, with a tentative D call TRBD2 (7 bases). V lost 1 base, J lost 10 bases, and 14 bases lay in between. This CDR3 comprises 14 residues. Germline CDR1 reads MNHNS; CDR2 reads SASEGT. DNA of the CDR3: TGTGCCAGCAGTGAAGGGGAGGGGGGATACGAGCAGTTCTTC. Protein: CASSEGEGGYEQFF.

Details on this clone: Other DNA sequences from this sample encode an identical CDR3 as well. The chain joins TRBV6-5 to TRBJ1-2; tentative D call: TRBD1 (6 bases). The CDR3 contains 14 residues. The germline CDR1 and CDR2 sequences are MNHEY and SVGAGI. Trimming stripped 0 bases from V and 8 bases from J, with 13 bases between. The CDR3 DNA sequence: TGTGCCAGCAGTTACTCGGGCAGGGGTAGAGGCTACACCTTC. As protein: CASSYSGRGRGYTF.

This clone showed up just a few times. The final CDR3 position lacks the conserved phenylalanine or tryptophan, pointing to a likely read error. The chain has TRBV27 and TRBJ1-5; no reliable D call. Trimming stripped 8 bases from V and 4 bases from J, with 12 bases between. The V gene's germline CDR1 is MNHEY and CDR2 SMNVEV (reference sequence). The CDR3 consists of 13 residues. CDR3 sequence (DNA): TGTGCCAGCGTTCAGGTGTTAAATCAGCCCCAGCATTAT. Translating it yields CASVQVLNQPQHY.

This clone was detected ten times or more. The chain uses TRBV20-1 and TRBJ2-6; D perhaps matches TRBD2 (6 bases). This CDR3 has 18 residues. Germline CDR1 and CDR2: DFQATT and SNEGSKA (reference sequence). Trimming removed 0 bases from V and 0 bases from J, with 15 bases in between. CDR3 residues: CSARDGQRGSSGANVLTF. Written as DNA, the CDR3 is TGCAGTGCTAGAGATGGACAACGGGGGTCCTCTGGGGCCAACGTCCTGACTTTC.

The table lists this clone with many counts. V gene TRBV20-1 combines with J gene TRBJ2-3, with 7 nucleotides matching TRBD2. There are 13 residues in the CDR3. J gave up 4 bases and V 5 bases, and 6 bases lay outside the gene matches. Germline CDR1 is DFQATT and CDR2 is SNEGSKA (reference sequence). CDR3 nucleotides: TGCAGTGCTCGAGTTGGGGGGGCAGATACGCAGTATTTT. Translated, it gives CSARVGGADTQYF.

This chain connects TRBV5-1 to TRBJ2-7; 7 nucleotides agree with TRBD2. This CDR3 has 12 amino acids. Germline trimming cut 0 bases from V and 6 bases from J; bases unmatched to any gene: 0. The V gene's germline CDR1 is SGHRS and CDR2 YFSETQ. The DNA for the CDR3 is TGCGCCAGCAGCTTGGCTAGCGGCGAGCAGTACTTC. Its protein product is CASSLASGEQYF.